Shown below are 16 T cell receptor beta chains from a single sample sequenced in a study of blood T cell repertoires in COVID-19. TCRdb keeps only in-frame clones here, not all; method: immunoSEQ multiplex PCR. The sample has fewer than 350,000 clones, about nine tenths seen once. Material: PBMCs or T cells enriched from blood (not recorded which). The receptors stem from a woman aged 25 to 39 with acute COVID-19.

This clone was seen once. The chain combines TRBV7-2 with TRBJ2-7; no definite D call. This CDR3 contains 14 residues. V was pared by 3 bases and J by 2 bases, with 11 bases between. Germline CDR1 reads SGHTA; CDR2 reads FQGNSA. CDR3 sequence reads: CASSFPGSTYEQYF. In DNA form, the CDR3 reads TGTGCCAGCAGCTTTCCCGGGTCAACCTACGAGCAGTACTTC. Using reference TRBV7-2 and TRBJ2-7 for the parts outside the CDR3, the full variable domain is GAGVSQSPSNKVTEKGKDVELRCDPISGHTALYWYRQSLGQGLEFLIYFQGNSAPDKSGLPSDRFSAERTGGSVSTLTIQRTQQEDSAVYLCASSFPGSTYEQYFGPGTRLTVT.

This chain joins TRBV7-2 and TRBJ2-7; TRBD2 aligns across 7 bases. The CDR3 covers 14 residues. Germline V gene lookup returns CDR1 SGHTA and CDR2 FQGNSA. The V and J ends lost 1 base and 12 bases, in that order; junction bases with no gene match: 12. The CDR3 here is CASSLGQPSGGRYF. CDR3 DNA: TGTGCCAGCAGCTTAGGCCAACCTAGCGGAGGCCGGTACTTC.

This chain uses TRBV12-3 or TRBV12-4 with TRBJ2-2, with D possibly matching TRBD2 (6 bases). The CDR3 has 13 residues. Between the trimmed V and J ends, which lost 11 bases and 3 bases, there was a span of 13 bases. The CDR3 DNA follows: TGTGCCGGGGGGTACCCCCACACCGGGGAGCTGTTTTTT. Amino acid sequence: CAGGYPHTGELFF.

This rearrangement joins TRBV5-6 to TRBJ2-6; maybe TRBD1 (6 bases). This CDR3 spans 19 amino acids. Germline assignment: CDR1 SGHDT and CDR2 YYEEEE. Trimming took 4 bases from V and 2 from J, leaving 22 bases between them. The CDR3 spells CASSPSLGTLPPGANVLTF. CDR3 DNA sequence: TGTGCCAGCAGCCCCTCGCTCGGGACACTCCCTCCTGGGGCCAACGTCCTGACTTTC.

The J gene is TRBJ1-5, the V gene TRBV29-1; D not certain. V was cut by 5 bases and J by 4 bases, with 3 bases left in between. Germline CDR1 SQVTM, CDR2 ANQGSEA. The CDR3 length is 10 residues. Here the CDR3 reads CSVLNQPQHF. For the CDR3, the DNA is TGCAGCGTTCTTAATCAGCCCCAGCATTTT.

The chain combines TRBV5-1 with TRBJ2-3; 7 bases match TRBD1. The ends lost 0 bases at V and 3 bases at J; junction bases unmatched: 7. The germline gives CDR1 SGHRS, CDR2 YFSETQ. The CDR3 extends over 16 amino acids. This CDR3 is CASSLVEQGWTDTQYF. As DNA, the CDR3 is TGCGCCAGCAGCTTGGTGGAACAGGGGTGGACAGATACGCAGTATTTT. Looking up the rest from reference TRBV5-1 and TRBJ2-3 gives the full variable domain: KAGVTQTPRYLIKTRGQQVTLSCSPISGHRSVSWYQQTPGQGLQFLFEYFSETQRNKGNFPGRFSGRQFSNSRSEMNVSTLELGDSALYLCASSLVEQGWTDTQYFGPGTRLTVL.

CDR3 sequence: CATSSSSPYNEQFF. The CDR3 bases are TGTGCCACCAGTTCTAGCAGTCCCTACAATGAGCAGTTCTTC. J is TRBJ2-1 and V is TRBV24-1; a possible D gene is TRBD2 (5 bases). CDR1 and CDR2 from the germline V gene are KGHDR and SFDVKD. CDR3 length equals 14 residues. Trimming shortened V by 6 bases and J by 2 bases, and 10 bases separated the two germline ends.

V is TRBV29-1 and J is TRBJ2-3; D unresolved. The V gene's germline CDR1 is SQVTM and CDR2 ANQGSEA. The CDR3 consists of 13 residues. The germline V and J ends were trimmed by 6 bases and 7 bases, with 17 bases remaining between them. The CDR3 DNA sequence: TGCAGCGTAGAAAGACTGAACGGAAATACGCAGTATTTT. This sequence encodes CSVERLNGNTQYF.

The rearrangement links TRBV19 to TRBJ2-7, with 7 bases lining up with TRBD2. The CDR3 is 15 residues long. The V gene end was trimmed by 4 bases and the J gene end by 2 bases; junction bases not matched to a gene: 8. The germline V gene encodes CDR1 LNHDA and CDR2 SQIVND (reference sequence). CDR3 bases: TGTGCCAGTAGTAGGTCTAGCGGCACTCCCTACGAGCAGTACTTC. It codes for CASSRSSGTPYEQYF.

The V gene is TRBV3-1 (or the pseudogene TRBV3-2), the J gene TRBJ2-7; D possibly corresponds to TRBD1 (6 bases). Germline V gene lookup returns CDR1 LGHDT and CDR2 YNNKEL (reference sequence). The CDR3 totals 12 residues. The ends were cut back, 5 bases at V and 5 bases at J, with 10 bases in the middle. CDR3 nucleotide sequence: TGTGCCAGCAGCGTACGGGACAACGAGCAGTACTTC. Protein sequence: CASSVRDNEQYF.

The V and J genes are TRBV4-2 and TRBJ2-1; 10 bases match TRBD2. V trimming: 1 base; J trimming: 1 base; junction bases outside the gene matches: 7. This CDR3 contains 18 residues. The germline V gene encodes CDR1 LGHNA and CDR2 YNFKEQ. The CDR3 is CASSQAGSGRNSYNEQFF. CDR3 bases: TGTGCCAGCAGCCAAGCCGGTAGCGGGAGGAATTCCTACAATGAGCAGTTCTTC.

This clone was seen only once. The J gene is TRBJ2-2, the V gene TRBV9, with 12 bases fitting TRBD1. This CDR3 comprises 17 residues. The trim removed 3 bases at V and 6 bases at J, leaving 9 bases unmatched. Germline V gives CDR1 SGDLS, CDR2 YYNGEE. As DNA, the CDR3 is TGTGCCAGCAGCGCTAGCCCGGGACAGGGGGCCGCCGGGGAGCTGTTTTTT. Translated: CASSASPGQGAAGELFF. The full variable domain, completed using reference TRBV9 and TRBJ2-2, is DSGVTQTPKHLITATGQRVTLRCSPRSGDLSVYWYQQSLDQGLQFLIQYYNGEERAKGNILERFSAQQFPDLHSELNLSSLELGDSALYFCASSASPGQGAAGELFFGEGSRLTVL.

The rearrangement uses TRBV5-4 and TRBJ2-1; D unclear. Per germline, CDR1 SGHNT and CDR2 YYREEE (reference sequence). Trimming cost V 0 bases and J 6 bases, with 10 bases left between them. The CDR3 length is 14 residues. The CDR3 region has the DNA TGTGCCAGCAGCTTGGCGAGTAGTTTCAATGAGCAGTTCTTC. Translating gives CASSLASSFNEQFF.

This sequence joins TRBV7-6 and TRBJ1-5; D remains unclear. The CDR3 has 13 residues. Germline V CDR1 and CDR2: SGHVS, FNYEAQ. The germline V and J ends were trimmed by 1 base and 4 bases, with 5 bases remaining between them. In nucleotides, the CDR3 is TGTGCCAGCAGCTTAGGGACTAATCAGCCCCAGCATTTT. It specifies CASSLGTNQPQHF.

This clone was recorded a few times. This sequence joins TRBV6-5 and TRBJ2-1, with 10 bases fitting TRBD2. CDR3 length: 15 amino acids. Germline CDR1 and CDR2: MNHEY and SVGAGI. V shed 8 bases, J shed 0 bases, and the junction held 4 bases outside the gene matches. CDR3 nucleotide sequence: TGTGCCAGCCGCAGCGGGAGGGGCTCCTACAATGAGCAGTTCTTC. This codes for CASRSGRGSYNEQFF.

This chain links TRBV6-1 with TRBJ2-5, with D perhaps matching TRBD2 (6 bases). The CDR3 is 14 residues long. V lost 3 bases to trimming and J lost 5 bases, with 13 bases between them. CDR1 and CDR2 from the germline V gene are MNHNS and SASEGT. This CDR3 reads CASSDAEGRETQYF. The DNA of the CDR3 is TGTGCCAGCAGTGACGCGGAGGGCCGGGAGACCCAGTACTTC.